These 30 T cell receptor beta chains share one sample of origin, sequenced in a study of CD8+CD57+ T cells in acquired aplastic anemia. The TCR beta profiling, which covered VDJ combination and CDR3 sequence, was carried out using genomic DNA as the template. From the reads, TCRdb called clonotypes with MiXCR, one entry per CDR3 protein. The table shows a few hundred thousand distinct CDR3 sequences, with about 70% occurring only once. Material for sequencing was sorted CD4+, CD8+, or CD8+CD57+ T cells (not recorded which) from PBMCs. All receptors derive from a human donor in good health, serving as a control.

To note about this clonotype: A junction end diverges from the germline sequence, so it may reflect a read error. The chain links TRBV7-4 to TRBJ2-7, with D uncertain. The CDR3 has 14 amino acids. CDR1 is SGHVT and CDR2 is SQSDAQ in the germline V gene. The CDR3 bases are TGTGCCAGCAGCCCCGAGGTACCAAGAGACCCAGTACTTTTC. Its translation is CASSPEVPRDPVLF.

The chain couples TRBV9 to TRBJ2-3; D uncertain. Trimming took 4 bases from V and 10 from J, leaving 25 bases between them. Germline CDR1 and CDR2: SGDLS and YYNGEE. The CDR3 totals 16 residues. In nucleotides, the CDR3 is TGTGCCAGCAGCCTGCACCTGGCCTACGAGCAGTATTCGCAGTATTTT. This translates into CASSLHLAYEQYSQYF.

V usage is TRBV6-2 or TRBV6-3 and J usage is TRBJ1-5; D not resolved. CDR1 is MNHEY, CDR2 SVGEGT, per germline. The length of the CDR3 is 19 residues. Trimming removed 6 bases at V and 0 bases at J, with 24 bases between. CDR3 amino acids: CASRRGLISSLYSNQPQHF. CDR3 in DNA: TGTGCCAGCAGAAGAGGTCTTATAAGCTCACTTTATAGCAATCAGCCCCAGCATTTT.

As for this clonotype: The CDR3 does not close with the conserved phenylalanine or tryptophan, likely indicating a read error. This chain joins TRBV19 and TRBJ2-2; D not certain. There are 15 residues in the CDR3. V was trimmed by 9 bases and J by 11 bases, leaving 25 bases between them. Germline CDR1 and CDR2: LNHDA and SQIVND (reference sequence). CDR3 coding DNA: TGTGCCAGCAGCCGGAATAGTAGGAACACTGAAGAGCTGTTTTTA. Translated: CASSRNSRNTEELFL.

CDR3 sequence: CSARRIAVNTGELFF. CDR3 coding DNA: TGCAGTGCTAGACGGATAGCGGTAAACACCGGGGAGCTGTTTTTT. V and J are TRBV20-1 and TRBJ2-2; D is perhaps TRBD2 (6 bases). The CDR3 length is 15 residues. The germline CDR1 and CDR2 sequences are DFQATT and SNEGSKA (reference sequence). V was shortened by 2 bases and J by 2 bases, with 12 bases between the two germline ends.

Remarks on this clonotype: It is unclear where the CDR3 begins or ends on the DNA, so no DNA is shown, and the CDR3 is as TCRdb lists it. The chain links TRBV9 to TRBJ2-5; the table gives TRBD1 as D, unverified against the DNA. A total of 14 residues make up the CDR3, ends included. CDR1 SGDLS and CDR2 YYNGEE come from the germline V gene. The CDR3 sequence: CASNVLRAGHTAHF.

As to this clonotype: The junction differs from germline at one of its ends, possibly a read error. CDR3 in DNA: TGCACCATCACTAAGGAATCTGGAAACACCATATATTTT. Amino acid sequence: CTITKESGNTIYF. The chain is built from TRBV10-3 and TRBJ1-3; unclear D gene. The germline V gene has CDR1 ENHRY and CDR2 SYGVKD. This CDR3 is built from 13 residues.

The rearrangement joins TRBV5-1 to TRBJ2-7; 8 positions match TRBD1. V shed 1 base, J shed 7 bases, and the junction held 10 bases outside the gene matches. The length of the CDR3 is 15 residues. Germline CDR1 SGHRS, CDR2 YFSETQ. The CDR3 sequence: CASSLPGQGALEQYF. The CDR3 region has the DNA TGCGCCAGCAGCTTGCCGGGTCAGGGGGCGCTAGAGCAGTACTTC. Full variable domain (remainder filled in from reference TRBV5-1 and TRBJ2-7): KAGVTQTPRYLIKTRGQQVTLSCSPISGHRSVSWYQQTPGQGLQFLFEYFSETQRNKGNFPGRFSGRQFSNSRSEMNVSTLELGDSALYLCASSLPGQGALEQYFGPGTRLTVT.

This clonotype has only a few counts. A read error may produce the germline difference seen at one junction end. The chain recombines TRBV6-5 with TRBJ1-1; TRBD1 aligns across 8 bases. Germline CDR1 is MNHEY and CDR2 is SVGAGI. The CDR3 spans 16 residues. The CDR3 here is CASSIGQGIGNTEAFF. The CDR3 DNA reads TGTGCCAGTAGTATCGGACAGGGAATTGGGAACACTGAGGCTTTCTTT.

The gene calls are TRBV10-1 and TRBJ1-6; D unclear. The V gene lost 9 bases and the J gene lost 1 base, with 7 bases spanning the gap. CDR1 WNHNN and CDR2 SYGVQD come from the germline V gene (reference sequence). The CDR3 covers 13 residues. In nucleotides, the CDR3 is TGCGCCAGTCGGAAGTCCTATAATTCACCCCTCCACTTT. This translates into CASRKSYNSPLHF.

The chain couples TRBV7-2 to TRBJ2-7; the match to TRBD1 covers 9 bases. Looked up from germline, CDR1 is SGHTA and CDR2 is FQGNSA. V dropped 4 bases and J dropped 0; count of bases not matched to a gene: 7. This CDR3 comprises 16 residues. The CDR3 DNA reads TGTGCCAGCAGCTCCTCCGGGACAGGGAGCTCCTACGAGCAGTACTTC. It translates to CASSSSGTGSSYEQYF.

This clonotype has a handful of counts. The gene calls are TRBV9 and TRBJ2-7, with D maybe TRBD2 (5 bases). This CDR3 contains 12 residues. Germline CDR1 is SGDLS and CDR2 is YYNGEE. V was shortened by 5 bases and J by 7 bases, with 13 bases between the two germline ends. The CDR3: CASSDGPGEQYF. In DNA form, the CDR3 reads TGTGCCAGCAGTGACGGGCCGGGGGAGCAGTACTTC.

The genes are TRBV7-3 and TRBJ2-6; D is uncertain. V lost 2 bases and J lost 2, with 16 bases in between. CDR3 size: 18 residues. In germline, CDR1 is SGHTA, CDR2 FQGTGA. The CDR3 loop is CASSLPSCNTTGANVLTF. CDR3 nucleotides: TGTGCCAGCAGCTTACCATCGTGCAACACCACTGGGGCCAACGTCCTGACTTTC.

This clonotype was seen ten or more times. The chain has TRBV20-1 and TRBJ2-7; TRBD1 or TRBD2 may be the D gene (5 bases each). The germline V and J ends were trimmed by 6 bases and 0 bases, with 12 bases remaining between them. From germline, CDR1 is DFQATT and CDR2 SNEGSKA (reference sequence). This CDR3 has 13 residues. CDR3 sequence (DNA): TGCAGTGCCTACCGGGACCCCTCCTACGAGCAGTACTTC. Protein: CSAYRDPSYEQYF.

The V call is TRBV5-1, the J call TRBJ2-1; D is possibly TRBD1 (5 bases). The CDR3 contains 13 residues. CDR1 SGHRS and CDR2 YFSETQ come from the germline V gene. Trimming removed 4 bases at V and 12 bases at J, with 17 bases between. The CDR3 nucleotides read TGCGCCAGCAGCCAAAGGGGCCGTGACACGCAGTTCTTC. It is translated as CASSQRGRDTQFF.

About this clonotype itself: The conserved phenylalanine or tryptophan normally closing the CDR3 is absent here, so this likely arose from a read error. The DNA is omitted, as the CDR3 cannot be located on it reliably, and the CDR3 follows TCRdb's listing. V is TRBV9 and J is TRBJ1-5; TRBD1 is the table's D call and was not checked against the DNA. The CDR3 totals 14 residues, both ends included. Germline assignment: CDR1 SGDLS and CDR2 YYNGEE. This chain's CDR3 is CASSEQGKQPQHFV.

Notes on this clonotype: The final CDR3 position lacks the conserved phenylalanine or tryptophan, pointing to a likely read error. Because the CDR3's place on the DNA is in doubt, the DNA is left out and the CDR3 is given as listed by TCRdb. The chain has TRBV7-6 and TRBJ2-1; TRBD1 is the table's D call, not checked against the DNA. The CDR3 comprises 13 residues, both ends counted. Germline loops: CDR1 SGHVS, CDR2 FNYEAQ. CDR3 amino acids: CASSPGGFAEQLL.

The rearrangement uses TRBV6-5 and TRBJ2-7, with TRBD1 matching over 10 bases. This CDR3 is built from 15 residues. CDR1 and CDR2 (germline): MNHEY, SVGAGI. Unmatched junction bases numbered 7, after V lost 2 bases and J lost 6 bases. CDR3 DNA: TGTGCCAGCAGTTACCTTGCGACAGGGGGCCCCGAGCAGTACTTC. It codes for CASSYLATGGPEQYF.

This clonotype was recorded at least ten times. V and J are TRBV5-6 and TRBJ1-2; no reliable D call. V lost 2 bases and J 2 bases, leaving 7 bases between the germline ends. The CDR3 spans 13 residues. Germline V gene lookup returns CDR1 SGHDT and CDR2 YYEEEE. CDR3 nucleotides: TGTGCCAGCAGCTTAGCAGAAAACTATGGCTACACCTTC. Protein product: CASSLAENYGYTF.

Ten or more counts support this clonotype. The chain carries TRBV20-1 and TRBJ2-7; 11 bases are shared with TRBD2. Trimming removed 5 bases from V and 4 bases from J; junction bases left unmatched: 7. Germline V gene data show CDR1 as DFQATT and CDR2 as SNEGSKA (reference sequence). CDR3 length: 14 residues. The CDR3 region has the DNA TGCAGTGCTGAGGATAGCGGGGGGGCTTACGAGCAGTACTTC. It specifies CSAEDSGGAYEQYF.

Regarding this clonotype: One junction end does not reproduce the germline sequence, and a read error may be involved. V is TRBV12-3 or TRBV12-4 and J is TRBJ1-6; perhaps TRBD1 as D (5 bases). CDR3 length: 16 amino acids. The CDR3 bases are TGCGCCAGCAGTTTAGCTGAAGACAGCGCGGGTTCACCCCTCCACTTT. This sequence encodes CASSLAEDSAGSPLHF.

The rearrangement links TRBV7-3 to TRBJ1-5, with a weak D call TRBD1 (5 bases). The V gene lost 4 bases and the J gene lost 2 bases, with 21 bases spanning the gap. The germline CDR1 and CDR2 sequences are SGHTA and FQGTGA. This CDR3 region has 18 residues. CDR3 DNA sequence: TGTGCCAGCAGCTCGGGGACTAGCGGCAGGGTCCGCAATCAGCCCCAGCATTTT. Its protein product is CASSSGTSGRVRNQPQHF.

About this clonotype itself: Germline is not matched at one junction end, which may reflect a read error. CDR3 DNA: TGTGCCAGCAGCTCCACCTACCTCACAGATACGCTGAATTTT. This translates into CASSSTYLTDTLNF. V gene TRBV9 combines with J gene TRBJ2-3; D call uncertain. The CDR3 is 14 amino acids. Germline V gene sequence: CDR1 SGDLS, CDR2 YYNGEE.

This clonotype was recorded at least ten times. The CDR3 DNA reads as TGTGCCAGCAGCTTAGTTGTTGGCGGGGGGGAAGCAGATACGCAGTATTTT. This gives the protein CASSLVVGGGEADTQYF. The V call is TRBV7-2, the J call TRBJ2-3; the match to TRBD2 covers 9 bases. The junction had 9 bases not matched to a gene; V was cut back by 1 base and J by 4 bases. The CDR3 extends over 17 amino acids. CDR1 and CDR2 from the germline V gene are SGHTA and FQGNSA. The full variable domain, in which reference TRBV7-2 and TRBJ2-3 provide the parts outside the CDR3, is GAGVSQSPSNKVTEKGKDVELRCDPISGHTALYWYRQSLGQGLEFLIYFQGNSAPDKSGLPSDRFSAERTGGSVSTLTIQRTQQEDSAVYLCASSLVVGGGEADTQYFGPGTRLTVL.

A remark on this clonotype: The germline gene is not matched at one end of the junction; a read error may be the cause. The chain uses TRBV15 and TRBJ1-5, with D tentatively TRBD1 (6 bases). The V gene's germline CDR1 is LNHNV and CDR2 YYDKDF (reference sequence). This CDR3 has 14 amino acids. In DNA, the CDR3 is TGTGCCAGCAGCTCTGCAGGGGAACAACACCCCCAGCATTTT. Translated: CASSSAGEQHPQHF.

The gene calls are TRBV7-3 and TRBJ1-1, with D unresolved. This CDR3 contains 14 residues. Trimming pared 5 bases from V and 2 bases from J, leaving 12 bases between. Germline CDR1 is SGHTA and CDR2 is FQGTGA. CDR3 bases: TGTGCCAGCAGCGTAGTCACAGATAACACTGAAGCTTTCTTT. It encodes CASSVVTDNTEAFF.

This clonotype is a singleton in its sample. CDR3 DNA sequence: TGTGCCAGTCGAGATCCATACGGGACAGGCTTCGGTGACACTGAAGCTTTCTTT. Its protein is CASRDPYGTGFGDTEAFF. The chain has TRBV6-5 and TRBJ1-1; 8 bases are a match to TRBD1. J lost 3 bases, V lost 9 bases, and 21 bases had no gene match. From germline, CDR1 is MNHEY and CDR2 SVGAGI. The CDR3 extends over 18 amino acids.

The rearrangement uses TRBV10-3 and TRBJ2-1; the D call may be TRBD1 or TRBD2 (6 bases each). Judging by the DNA end, TRBJ2-7 fits better; the J call may be wrong. The germline CDR1 and CDR2 sequences are ENHRY and SYGVKD. This CDR3 comprises 14 residues. Written as DNA, the CDR3 is TGTGCCATCCGGGGGCAGGGGACCATGTACGAGCAGTACTTC. Translating it yields CAIRGQGTMYEQYF.

V usage is TRBV4-3 and J usage is TRBJ2-7; no clear D gene. V dropped 6 bases and J dropped 1 base, with 16 bases sitting between them. In germline, CDR1 is LGHNA, CDR2 YSLEER. This CDR3 is 15 amino acids long. The CDR3 region is CASSDLTRMSYEQYF. CDR3 coding DNA: TGCGCCAGCAGTGATTTAACACGGATGTCCTACGAGCAGTACTTC.

This clonotype was found many times. Being one base from a much bigger clone, this may be a read error. The chain has TRBV15 and TRBJ1-6; a possible D gene is TRBD1 (5 bases). This CDR3 contains 15 residues. V dropped 2 bases and J dropped 11 bases, with 16 bases sitting between them. Germline V lookup: CDR1 LNHNV, CDR2 YYDKDF (reference sequence). CDR3 nucleotides: TGTGCCACCAGCAGATTGATGGGGGGGAATCCACCCCTCCACTTT. Its protein product is CATSRLMGGNPPLHF.